This TCR beta chain is from a study of T cell responses to AZD1222 COVID-19 vaccine. General study points: In the spike-specific TCR repertoire, nearly half reportedly target unmutated variant regions.

This clone was counted once. Its antigen is as yet unknown. Only in-frame clones appear in the TCRdb table, and some are missing; sequencing was by immunoSEQ multiplex PCR. This table has some 120,000 clones, roughly nine tenths appearing once. The CDR3 extends over 15 amino acids. In germline, CDR1 is ENHRY, CDR2 SYGVKD. V shed 4 bases and J shed 1 base, with 13 bases lying between them. This sequence originates from an adult in good health. This chain joins TRBV10-3 and TRBJ2-5, with D tentatively TRBD2 (7 bases). The sample here was peripheral blood, taken on day 0 of AZD1222 vaccination. The DNA for the CDR3 is TGTGCCATCAGTGTGCAGGGAGGGGGCCAAGAGACCCAGTACTTC. Amino acids: CAISVQGGGQETQYF.